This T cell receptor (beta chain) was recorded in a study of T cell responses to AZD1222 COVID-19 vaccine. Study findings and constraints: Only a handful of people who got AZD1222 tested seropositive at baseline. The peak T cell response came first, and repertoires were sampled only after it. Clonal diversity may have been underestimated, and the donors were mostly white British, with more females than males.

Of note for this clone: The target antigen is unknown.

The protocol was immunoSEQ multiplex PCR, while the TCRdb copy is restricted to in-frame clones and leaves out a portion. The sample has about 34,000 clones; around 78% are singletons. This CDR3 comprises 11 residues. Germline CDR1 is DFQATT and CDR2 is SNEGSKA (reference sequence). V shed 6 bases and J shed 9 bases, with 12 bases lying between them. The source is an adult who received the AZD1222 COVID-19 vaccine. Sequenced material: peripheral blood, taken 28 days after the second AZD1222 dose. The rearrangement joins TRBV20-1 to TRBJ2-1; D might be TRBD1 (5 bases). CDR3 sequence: CSATGPAEQFF. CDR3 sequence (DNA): TGCAGTGCCACAGGCCCCGCTGAGCAGTTCTTC.